This TCR beta chain was recorded in a study of PD-L1 blockade in urothelial cancer. Study details: Blood samples contained a median about 150,000 T cells.

The count of this clone is one. Assay: immunoSEQ multiplex PCR; the TCRdb copy retains only in-frame clones and omits some. The sample consists of under 90,000 clones, approximately 91% of them appearing once. This CDR3 has 19 amino acids. J lost 6 bases, V lost 0 bases, and 18 bases had no gene match. Germline CDR1 is LGHNA and CDR2 is YNFKEQ. The clonotype originates from a man in his fifties or sixties with urothelial cancer. This chain connects TRBV4-2 to TRBJ2-3, with 7 nucleotides matching TRBD2. Sequenced material: PBMCs, taken around atezolizumab (anti-PD-L1) treatment. The CDR3 protein is CASSQDPFPEAGEEDTQYF. CDR3 DNA sequence: TGTGCCAGCAGCCAAGATCCGTTCCCGGAGGCGGGAGAAGAGGATACGCAGTATTTT.